These 20 T cell receptor beta chains came from one sample sequenced in a study of blood T cell repertoires in COVID-19. Using immunoSEQ multiplex PCR, the repertoire was profiled, and TCRdb retains in-frame clones only, with some absent. The profile covers about 300,000 clones, with around 89% appearing a single time and roughly 6.5% taken by the ten largest. Sequenced input: peripheral blood. Receptor source: a man in his late teens or twenties who had recovered from COVID-19.

The chain has TRBV29-1 and TRBJ1-4; 7 bases map to TRBD1. The CDR3 has 15 residues. Germline V gene lookup returns CDR1 SQVTM and CDR2 ANQGSEA. V gave up 4 bases and J gave up 4 bases; unmatched junction bases: 9. CDR3 in DNA: TGCAGCGTTGGATCCACGGGACAGAGTAATGAAAAACTGTTTTTT. It specifies CSVGSTGQSNEKLFF. The full variable domain, in which reference TRBV29-1 and TRBJ1-4 provide the parts outside the CDR3, is SAVISQKPSRDICQRGTSLTIQCQVDSQVTMMFWYRQQPGQSLTLIATANQGSEATYESGFVIDKFPISRPNLTFSTLTVSNMSPEDSSIYLCSVGSTGQSNEKLFFGSGTQLSVL.

V usage is TRBV5-4 and J usage is TRBJ2-5; 7 nucleotides agree with TRBD2. V was clipped by 7 bases and J by 5 bases; unmatched bases: 5. From germline, CDR1 is SGHNT and CDR2 YYREEE (reference sequence). CDR3 length: 12 amino acids. The CDR3, as DNA: TGTGCCAGCTCCCAGGGAGGGGAGACCCAGTACTTC. Its translation: CASSQGGETQYF.

The chain carries TRBV9 and TRBJ2-2, with 12 bases lining up with TRBD2. Losses at the gene ends were 4 bases for V and 6 bases for J; bases not matched to a gene: 10. Germline V gene lookup returns CDR1 SGDLS and CDR2 YYNGEE. This CDR3 has 17 amino acids. The chain's CDR3 is CASSPRLAGALAGELFF. The CDR3 region has the DNA TGTGCCAGCAGCCCTAGACTAGCGGGAGCCTTGGCCGGGGAGCTGTTTTTT.

This clone was seen a single time. The chain links TRBV7-2 to TRBJ2-5, with a weak D call TRBD2 (6 bases). The CDR3 runs 13 residues. Germline CDR1 and CDR2: SGHTA and FQGNSA. Trimming shortened V by 5 bases and J by 5 bases, and 12 bases separated the two germline ends. CDR3 DNA sequence: TGTGCCAGCAGCCGGGGGAGGCAGGAGACCCAGTACTTC. Translating it yields CASSRGRQETQYF.

The chain recombines TRBV2 with TRBJ2-1, with 8 bases lining up with TRBD2. The CDR3 contains 15 residues. Germline V gene lookup returns CDR1 SNHLY and CDR2 FYNNEI. Germline trimming cut 5 bases from V and 3 bases from J; bases unmatched to any gene: 6. In nucleotides, the CDR3 is TGTGCCAGCAGTCTAGCAGCGGGAGTCTACAATGAGCAGTTCTTC. This translates into CASSLAAGVYNEQFF.

The chain is built from TRBV19 and TRBJ2-5; D not resolved. This CDR3 spans 10 amino acids. CDR1 and CDR2 from the germline V gene are LNHDA and SQIVND (reference sequence). V was trimmed by 9 bases and J by 2 bases, leaving 4 bases between them. For the CDR3, the DNA is TGTGCCAGCCCTCAAGAGACCCAGTACTTC. Protein: CASPQETQYF.

Concerning this clone itself: The sample holds other DNA sequences that translate to the same CDR3. The V call is TRBV5-1, the J call TRBJ1-5; D remains ambiguous. The V end was cut by 0 bases, the J end by 6 bases, with 13 bases between. CDR1 and CDR2 from the germline V gene are SGHRS and YFSETQ. The CDR3 consists of 15 residues. Here the CDR3 DNA reads TGCGCCAGCAGCTTGGGGTCCGGGTTGGGTCAGCCCCAGCATTTT. Amino acids: CASSLGSGLGQPQHF. Based on the CDR3 plus reference TRBV5-1 and TRBJ1-5, the full variable domain is KAGVTQTPRYLIKTRGQQVTLSCSPISGHRSVSWYQQTPGQGLQFLFEYFSETQRNKGNFPGRFSGRQFSNSRSEMNVSTLELGDSALYLCASSLGSGLGQPQHFGDGTRLSIL.

The gene calls are TRBV30 and TRBJ2-2, with D uncertain. V lost 4 bases to trimming and J lost 1 base, with 7 bases between them. CDR1 is GTSNPN, CDR2 SVGIG, per germline (reference sequence). The CDR3 is 13 residues long. The CDR3, as DNA: TGTGCCTGGAATACTAAGAACACCGGGGAGCTGTTTTTT. Its translation: CAWNTKNTGELFF.

V is TRBV7-9 and J is TRBJ2-7; 11 bases are shared with TRBD2. V shed 4 bases, J shed 3 bases, and the junction held 2 bases outside the gene matches. Germline lookup yields CDR1 SEHNR and CDR2 FQNEAQ (reference sequence). The CDR3 length is 14 residues. The CDR3 coding sequence is TGTGCCAGCAGCTACGGGACTAGCGGCTACGAGCAGTACTTC. Protein sequence: CASSYGTSGYEQYF.

The chain employs TRBV12-5 and TRBJ1-3; D remains ambiguous. Germline loops: CDR1 LGHNT, CDR2 FRNRAP. The CDR3 loop spans 17 amino acids. The CDR3 region has the DNA TGTGCCGCTAGTGGTCAGCCCCCATTAAACTCTGGAAACACCATATATTTT. It specifies CAASGQPPLNSGNTIYF.

The genes are TRBV27 and TRBJ2-7, with 9 bases identical to TRBD1. Germline V lookup: CDR1 MNHEY, CDR2 SMNVEV (reference sequence). After removal of 6 bases from V and 2 bases from J, the junction contained 11 bases not matched to a gene. The CDR3 has 16 amino acids. The CDR3 coding sequence is TGTGCCAGCAGCCGTCCTGGGACAGGGCGGGCCTACGAGCAGTACTTC. It encodes CASSRPGTGRAYEQYF.

This chain joins TRBV5-6 and TRBJ2-1; TRBD1 matches 10 bases. Unmatched junction bases numbered 6, after V lost 3 bases and J lost 9 bases. CDR3 length equals 14 residues. CDR1 SGHDT and CDR2 YYEEEE come from the germline V gene. DNA for the CDR3: TGTGCCAGCAGCTGGGGACAGGGGCTCAGTGAGCAGTTCTTC. Translated: CASSWGQGLSEQFF.

V usage is TRBV6-5 and J usage is TRBJ2-7; TRBD1 agrees at 9 bases. V lost 0 bases, J lost 6 bases, and 0 bases stayed unmatched. From germline, CDR1 is MNHEY and CDR2 SVGAGI. The CDR3 spans 13 residues. CDR3 loop: CASSYSDRGEQYF. CDR3 in DNA: TGTGCCAGCAGTTACTCGGACAGGGGCGAGCAGTACTTC.

This chain joins TRBV6-2 or TRBV6-3 and TRBJ1-1; no clear D gene. V shed 0 bases and J shed 0 bases, with 8 bases lying between them. This CDR3 has 15 amino acids. Per germline, CDR1 MNHEY and CDR2 SVGEGT. In nucleotides, the CDR3 is TGTGCCAGCAGTTACTCGAGGCTCATGAACACTGAAGCTTTCTTT. It encodes CASSYSRLMNTEAFF.

V is TRBV19 and J is TRBJ1-4; D is uncertain. CDR3 length: 13 residues. Germline loops: CDR1 LNHDA, CDR2 SQIVND (reference sequence). The V end was cut by 3 bases, the J end by 7 bases, with 9 bases between. The CDR3 sequence is CASSIYRGEKLFF. CDR3 coding DNA: TGTGCCAGTAGTATTTACCGGGGTGAAAAACTGTTTTTT.

The chain uses TRBV27 and TRBJ1-5; D unresolved. Germline V CDR1 and CDR2: MNHEY, SMNVEV (reference sequence). This CDR3 has 15 residues. V was trimmed by 5 bases and J by 2 bases, leaving 13 bases between them. In DNA, the CDR3 is TGTGCCAGCAGTCTGGGTCCCCAGGGCAATCAGCCCCAGCATTTT. This encodes CASSLGPQGNQPQHF.

The rearrangement uses TRBV11-3 and TRBJ2-2; D gene ambiguous. Germline V lookup: CDR1 SGHNT, CDR2 YENEEA. The V gene lost 0 bases and the J gene lost 5 bases, with 7 bases spanning the gap. The CDR3 has 14 residues. The DNA for the CDR3 is TGTGCCAGCAGCTTAGATCGAACAACCGGGGAGCTGTTTTTT. This translates into CASSLDRTTGELFF.

J is TRBJ1-1 and V is TRBV19; D gene unclear. Trimming took off 5 bases at V and 2 bases at J, with 12 bases between the two ends. Germline CDR1 is LNHDA and CDR2 is SQIVND (reference sequence). CDR3 length: 14 amino acids. The CDR3: CASSSTTRNTEAFF. DNA for the CDR3: TGTGCCAGTAGTTCGACTACAAGAAACACTGAAGCTTTCTTT.

V gene TRBV6-5 combines with J gene TRBJ2-7; TRBD2 might be the D (6 bases). The CDR3 covers 14 residues. Per the germline V gene, CDR1 is MNHEY and CDR2 is SVGAGI. V lost 6 bases to trimming and J lost 6 bases, with 18 bases between them. The DNA of the CDR3 is TGTGCCAGCAGCCCGACTAGTGGGGCCTCCGAGCAGTACTTC. Protein product: CASSPTSGASEQYF.

This rearrangement joins TRBV14 to TRBJ2-7, with 9 bases identical to TRBD1. The CDR3 extends over 14 amino acids. Germline CDR1 SGHDN, CDR2 FVKESK. Trimming at V came to 4 bases and at J to 3 bases, leaving 4 bases not matched to a gene. The CDR3 sequence: CASSRPGQGYEQYF. The CDR3 region has the DNA TGTGCCAGCAGCCGACCGGGACAGGGCTACGAGCAGTACTTC.